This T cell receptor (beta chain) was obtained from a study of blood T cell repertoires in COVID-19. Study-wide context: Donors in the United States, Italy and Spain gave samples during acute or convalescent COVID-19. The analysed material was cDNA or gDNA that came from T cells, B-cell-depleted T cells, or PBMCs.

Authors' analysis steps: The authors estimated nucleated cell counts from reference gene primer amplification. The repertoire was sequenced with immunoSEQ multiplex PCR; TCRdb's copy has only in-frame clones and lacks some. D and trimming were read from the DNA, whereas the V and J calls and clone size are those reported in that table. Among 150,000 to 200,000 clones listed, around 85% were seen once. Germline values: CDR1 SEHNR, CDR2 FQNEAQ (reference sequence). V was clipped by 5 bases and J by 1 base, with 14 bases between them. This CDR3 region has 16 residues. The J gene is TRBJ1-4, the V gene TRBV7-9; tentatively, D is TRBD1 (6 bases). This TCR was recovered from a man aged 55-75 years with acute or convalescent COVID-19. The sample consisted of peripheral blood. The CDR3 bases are TGTGCCAGCAGCCCCCGGTTGACAGGAACTAATGAAAAACTGTTTTTT. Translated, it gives CASSPRLTGTNEKLFF.